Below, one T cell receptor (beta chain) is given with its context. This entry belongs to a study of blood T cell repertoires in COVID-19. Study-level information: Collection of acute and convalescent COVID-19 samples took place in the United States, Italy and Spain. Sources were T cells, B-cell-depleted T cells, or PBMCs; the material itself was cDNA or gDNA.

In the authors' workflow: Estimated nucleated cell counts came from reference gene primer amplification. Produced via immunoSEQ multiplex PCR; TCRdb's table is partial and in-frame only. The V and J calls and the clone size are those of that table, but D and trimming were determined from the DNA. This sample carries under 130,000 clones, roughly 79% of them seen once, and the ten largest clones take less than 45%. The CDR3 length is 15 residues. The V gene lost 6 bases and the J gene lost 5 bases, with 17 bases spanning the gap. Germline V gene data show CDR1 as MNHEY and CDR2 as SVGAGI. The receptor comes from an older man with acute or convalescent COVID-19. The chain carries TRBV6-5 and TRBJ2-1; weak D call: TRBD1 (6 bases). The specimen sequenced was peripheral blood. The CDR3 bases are TGTGCCAGCAGATTACAGGGCCTACCCAACAATGAGCAGTTCTTC. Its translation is CASRLQGLPNNEQFF.